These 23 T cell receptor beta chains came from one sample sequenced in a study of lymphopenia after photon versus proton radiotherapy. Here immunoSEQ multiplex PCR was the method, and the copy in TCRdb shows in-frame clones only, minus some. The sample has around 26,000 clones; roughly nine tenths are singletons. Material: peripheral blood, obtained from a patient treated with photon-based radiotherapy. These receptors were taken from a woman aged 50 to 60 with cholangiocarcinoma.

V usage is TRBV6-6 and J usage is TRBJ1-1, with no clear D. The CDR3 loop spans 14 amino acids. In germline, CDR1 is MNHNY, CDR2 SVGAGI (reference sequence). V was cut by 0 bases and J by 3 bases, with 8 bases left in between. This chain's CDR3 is CASSYSRVYTEAFF. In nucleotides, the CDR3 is TGTGCCAGCAGTTACTCTCGGGTGTACACTGAAGCTTTCTTT.

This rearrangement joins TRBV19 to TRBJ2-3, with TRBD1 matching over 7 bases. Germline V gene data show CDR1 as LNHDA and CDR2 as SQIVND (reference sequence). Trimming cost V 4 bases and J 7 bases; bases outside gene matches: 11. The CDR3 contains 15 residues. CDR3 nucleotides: TGTGCCAGTAGTACCTCCGGGACAGTTGACAATACGCAGTATTTT. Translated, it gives CASSTSGTVDNTQYF.

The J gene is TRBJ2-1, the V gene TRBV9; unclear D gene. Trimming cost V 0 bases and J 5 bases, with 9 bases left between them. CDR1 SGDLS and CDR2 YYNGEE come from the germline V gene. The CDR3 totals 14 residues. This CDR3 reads CASSVVERDNEQFF. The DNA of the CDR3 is TGTGCCAGCAGCGTAGTTGAACGGGACAATGAGCAGTTCTTC.

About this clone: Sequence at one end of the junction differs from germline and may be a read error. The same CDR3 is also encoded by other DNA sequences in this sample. DNA of the CDR3: TGCAGTACGGCAGCGTTAAATACGCAATATTTT. It is translated as CSTAALNTQYF. The V call is TRBV20-1, the J call TRBJ2-3; D uncertain. Germline V CDR1 and CDR2: DFQATT, SNEGSKA (reference sequence). CDR3 length equals 11 residues.

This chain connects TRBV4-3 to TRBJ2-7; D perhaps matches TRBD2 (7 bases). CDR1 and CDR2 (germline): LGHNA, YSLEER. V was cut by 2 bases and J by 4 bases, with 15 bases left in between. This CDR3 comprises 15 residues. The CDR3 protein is CASSQFFGGLYEQYF. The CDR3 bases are TGCGCCAGCAGCCAATTCTTCGGGGGGCTATACGAGCAGTACTTC.

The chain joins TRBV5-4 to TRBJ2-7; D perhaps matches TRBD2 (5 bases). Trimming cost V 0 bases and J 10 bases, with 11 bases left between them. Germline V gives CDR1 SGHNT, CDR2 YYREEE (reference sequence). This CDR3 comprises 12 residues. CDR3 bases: TGTGCCAGCAGCTTGGATGGACTGGAACAGTACTTC. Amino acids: CASSLDGLEQYF.

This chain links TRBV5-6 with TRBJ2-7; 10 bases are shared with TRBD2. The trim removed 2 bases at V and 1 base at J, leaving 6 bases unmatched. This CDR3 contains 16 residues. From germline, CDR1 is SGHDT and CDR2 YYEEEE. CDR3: CASSLTLLAGSYEQYF. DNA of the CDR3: TGTGCCAGCAGCTTAACCCTACTAGCGGGGTCCTACGAGCAGTACTTC.

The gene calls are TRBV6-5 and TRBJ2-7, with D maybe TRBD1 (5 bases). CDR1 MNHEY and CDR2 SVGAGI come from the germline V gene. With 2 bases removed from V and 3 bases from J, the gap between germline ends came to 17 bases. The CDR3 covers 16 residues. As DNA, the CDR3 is TGTGCCAGCAGTTACGATGCGTCACAGGTTTACTACGAGCAGTACTTC. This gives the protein CASSYDASQVYYEQYF.

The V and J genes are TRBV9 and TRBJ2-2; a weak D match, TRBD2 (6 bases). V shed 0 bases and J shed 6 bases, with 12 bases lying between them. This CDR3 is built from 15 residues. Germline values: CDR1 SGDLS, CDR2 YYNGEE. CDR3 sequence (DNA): TGTGCCAGCAGCGTAGAGCCCAGGGAGGCCGGGGAGCTGTTTTTT. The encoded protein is CASSVEPREAGELFF.

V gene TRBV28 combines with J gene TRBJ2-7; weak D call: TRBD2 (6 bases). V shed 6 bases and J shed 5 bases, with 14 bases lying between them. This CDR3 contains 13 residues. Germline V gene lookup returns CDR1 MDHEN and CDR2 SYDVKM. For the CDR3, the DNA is TGTGCCAGCAGCCTCGACGGAGGGAACGAGCAGTACTTC. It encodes CASSLDGGNEQYF.

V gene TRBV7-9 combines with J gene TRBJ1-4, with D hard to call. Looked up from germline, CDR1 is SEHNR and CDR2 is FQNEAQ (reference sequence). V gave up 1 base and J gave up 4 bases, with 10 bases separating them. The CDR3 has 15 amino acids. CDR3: CASSLVLDSNEKLFF. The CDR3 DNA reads TGTGCCAGCAGCTTAGTACTGGATAGTAATGAAAAACTGTTTTTT.

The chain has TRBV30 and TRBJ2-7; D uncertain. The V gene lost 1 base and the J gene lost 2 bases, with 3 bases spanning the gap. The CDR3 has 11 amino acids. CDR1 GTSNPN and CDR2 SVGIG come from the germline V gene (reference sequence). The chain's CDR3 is CAWSGTYEQYF. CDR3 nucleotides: TGTGCCTGGAGTGGGACCTACGAGCAGTACTTC.

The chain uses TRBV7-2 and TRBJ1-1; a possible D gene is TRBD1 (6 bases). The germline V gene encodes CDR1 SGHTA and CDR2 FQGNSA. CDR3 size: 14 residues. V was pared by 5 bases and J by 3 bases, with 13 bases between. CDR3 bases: TGTGCCAGCAGCCTTACACAGGGTTACACTGAAGCTTTCTTT. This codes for CASSLTQGYTEAFF.

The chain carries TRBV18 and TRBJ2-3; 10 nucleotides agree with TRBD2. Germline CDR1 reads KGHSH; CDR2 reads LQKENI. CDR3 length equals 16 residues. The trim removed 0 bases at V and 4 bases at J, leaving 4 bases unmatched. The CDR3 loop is CASSPPSGGAPDTQYF. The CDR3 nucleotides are TGTGCCAGCTCACCACCCAGCGGGGGGGCTCCAGATACGCAGTATTTT.

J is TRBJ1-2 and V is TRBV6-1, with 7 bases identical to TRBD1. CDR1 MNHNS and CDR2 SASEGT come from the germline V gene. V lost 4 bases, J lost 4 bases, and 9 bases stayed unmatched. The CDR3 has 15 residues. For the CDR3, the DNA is TGTGCCAGCAGTGCTCGCACCGGGACAGCCTATGGCTACACCTTC. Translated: CASSARTGTAYGYTF.

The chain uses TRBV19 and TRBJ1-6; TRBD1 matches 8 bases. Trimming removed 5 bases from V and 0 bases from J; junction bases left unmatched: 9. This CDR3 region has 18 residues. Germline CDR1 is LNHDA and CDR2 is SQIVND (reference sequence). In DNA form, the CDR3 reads TGTGCCAGTAGTCTCCGACAGGGGATAAGCTCCTATAATTCACCCCTCCACTTT. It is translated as CASSLRQGISSYNSPLHF.

The CDR3 loop reads CASSLAYPGGTQYF. CDR3 DNA: TGTGCCAGCAGCTTAGCGTACCCCGGAGGGACCCAGTACTTC. V is TRBV7-9 and J is TRBJ2-5; the D gene is possibly TRBD2 (5 bases). Germline values: CDR1 SEHNR, CDR2 FQNEAQ (reference sequence). V gave up 0 bases and J gave up 7 bases, with 12 bases separating them. The CDR3 totals 14 residues.

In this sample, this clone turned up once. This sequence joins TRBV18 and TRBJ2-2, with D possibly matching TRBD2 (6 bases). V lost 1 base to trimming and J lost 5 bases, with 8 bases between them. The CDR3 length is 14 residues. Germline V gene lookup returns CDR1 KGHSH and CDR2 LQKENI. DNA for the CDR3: TGTGCCAGCTCACCACTGGAGGGAACCGGGGAGCTGTTTTTT. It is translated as CASSPLEGTGELFF.

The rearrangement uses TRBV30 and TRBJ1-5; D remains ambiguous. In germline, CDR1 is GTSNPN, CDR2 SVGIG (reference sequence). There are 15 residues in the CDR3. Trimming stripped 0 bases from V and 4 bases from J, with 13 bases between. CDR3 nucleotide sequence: TGTGCCTGGAGTGTACCCGGTCGTGGGAATCAGCCCCAGCATTTT. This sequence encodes CAWSVPGRGNQPQHF.

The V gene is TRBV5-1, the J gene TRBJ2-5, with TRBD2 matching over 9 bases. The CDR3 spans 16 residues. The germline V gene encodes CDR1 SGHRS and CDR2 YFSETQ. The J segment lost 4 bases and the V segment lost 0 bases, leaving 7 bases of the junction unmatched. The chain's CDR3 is CASSLDPPAGGETQYF. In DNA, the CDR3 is TGCGCCAGCAGCTTGGATCCTCCAGCGGGGGGAGAGACCCAGTACTTC.

The DNA of the CDR3 is TGTGCCAGCAGTCCTCGGACAAGTGAGATCCTGGGCTACACCTTC. This translates into CASSPRTSEILGYTF. The chain carries TRBV27 and TRBJ1-2, with D possibly matching TRBD1 (5 bases). V gave up 5 bases and J gave up 8 bases, with 21 bases separating them. Germline CDR1 reads MNHEY; CDR2 reads SMNVEV (reference sequence). This CDR3 spans 15 amino acids.

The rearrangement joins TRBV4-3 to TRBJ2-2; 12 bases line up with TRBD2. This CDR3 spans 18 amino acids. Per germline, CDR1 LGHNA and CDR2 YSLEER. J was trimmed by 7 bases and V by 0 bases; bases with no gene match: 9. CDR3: CASSQDLTSGGSGGELFF. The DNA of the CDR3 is TGCGCCAGCAGCCAAGACCTCACTAGCGGGGGGAGTGGCGGGGAGCTGTTTTTT.

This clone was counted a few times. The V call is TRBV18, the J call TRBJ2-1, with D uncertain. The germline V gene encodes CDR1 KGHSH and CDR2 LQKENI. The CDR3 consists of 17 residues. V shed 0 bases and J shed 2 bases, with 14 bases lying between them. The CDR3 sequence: CASSPPSQKITYNEQFF. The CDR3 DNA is TGTGCCAGCTCACCACCTTCACAGAAAATAACCTACAATGAGCAGTTCTTC. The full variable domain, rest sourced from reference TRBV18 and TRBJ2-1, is NAGVMQNPRHLVRRRGQEARLRCSPMKGHSHVYWYRQLPEEGLKFMVYLQKENIIDESGMPKERFSAEFPKEGPSILRIQQVVRGDSAAYFCASSPPSQKITYNEQFFGPGTRLTVL.